This T cell receptor (beta chain) is from a study of CD4 T cell repertoires in COVID-19. Data came from immunoSEQ multiplex PCR; TCRdb stores just in-frame clones and leaves some out. Altogether around 23,000 clones are present, over 85% being singletons, with the ten largest covering about 0.7%. J was trimmed by 4 bases and V by 6 bases; bases with no gene match: 9. Germline assignment: CDR1 SNHLY and CDR2 FYNNEI. This CDR3 is built from 15 residues. These memory T cells were uncultured and sequenced directly after ex vivo isolation. The source is a human donor who had COVID-19. The source was circulating follicular helper CD4+ T cells (cTfh) from blood, collected before the COVID-19 pandemic. This sequence joins TRBV2 and TRBJ2-3; 8 bases match TRBD2. The CDR3 reads CASRRVSGSSDTQYF. The CDR3 DNA is TGTGCCAGCAGGCGGGTGAGCGGGAGTTCAGATACGCAGTATTTT.